Below are 26 T cell receptor beta chains sequenced from a single sample in a study of monozygotic twins with inflammatory bowel disease. TCRdb re-called the 5' RACE reads, yielding one record per CDR3 amino acid sequence without DNA. The sample table includes 300,000 to 400,000 distinct CDR3 sequences. Sample: blood. These receptors originate from a human donor with ulcerative colitis or Crohn's disease, or a healthy co-twin of an affected twin (not recorded which).

This sequence joins TRBV29-1 and TRBJ1-1. The CDR3 loop spans 15 amino acids. Germline-derived CDR1 and CDR2 are SQVTM and ANQGSEA. This CDR3 is CSVRGPSGMNTEAFF.

Here the CDR3 reads CASSGSQERNQPQHF. This chain uses TRBV12-3 or TRBV12-4 with TRBJ1-5; TCRdb picks TRBD1, but there is no DNA to check that call. This CDR3 has 15 amino acids.

This chain links TRBV5-1 with TRBJ2-7; TCRdb's D gene call, TRBD2, goes unchecked for lack of DNA. Germline CDR1 SGHRS, CDR2 YFSETQ. The CDR3 runs 14 residues. The CDR3 sequence is CASRHGTSVLEQYF.

The chain carries TRBV6-5 and TRBJ1-5; with no DNA, the TCRdb D assignment of TRBD1 cannot be verified. The CDR3 spans 13 residues. Germline V gene lookup returns CDR1 MNHEY and CDR2 SVGAGI. The CDR3 protein is CASSSGGLWPQHF.

V and J are TRBV7-2 and TRBJ2-5; the TCRdb D gene call, TRBD2, has no DNA to confirm it. Germline-derived CDR1 and CDR2 are SGHTA and FQGNSA. The CDR3 consists of 14 residues. This CDR3 reads CASSLAGTSGTQYF.

The CDR3 loop reads CASSPFGTGALEQYF. The rearrangement links TRBV5-1 to TRBJ2-7; TCRdb calls TRBD1, which cannot be checked without DNA. Germline V gives CDR1 SGHRS, CDR2 YFSETQ. This CDR3 comprises 15 residues.

The CDR3 protein is CSARKDEYGITVLGNTIYF. The chain is built from TRBV20-1 and TRBJ1-3. This CDR3 has 19 residues. Germline CDR1 is DFQATT and CDR2 is SNEGSKA (reference sequence).

The chain employs TRBV12-3 or TRBV12-4 and TRBJ2-3; TCRdb's assignment of TRBD1 cannot be checked, as there is no DNA. This CDR3 has 14 residues. The CDR3 region is CAGIPGHSTDTQYF.

CDR3: CASSKGLGSTDTQYF. The rearrangement joins TRBV6-1 to TRBJ2-3. CDR1 and CDR2 from the germline V gene are MNHNS and SASEGT. The CDR3 extends over 15 amino acids.

The gene calls are TRBV20-1 and TRBJ2-2; TCRdb gives TRBD2 as the D gene, but with no DNA this cannot be confirmed. The CDR3 is made up of 14 amino acids. The germline V gene has CDR1 DFQATT and CDR2 SNEGSKA (reference sequence). CDR3 region: CSAAAGLNTGELFF.

The chain links TRBV29-1 to TRBJ2-5; TCRdb returns TRBD2, unconfirmable since there is no DNA. The CDR3 covers 13 residues. Germline CDR1 SQVTM, CDR2 ANQGSEA. The CDR3 protein is CSAGPGDWKTQYF.

The CDR3: CSTRTELDTQYF. This sequence joins TRBV20-1 and TRBJ2-3. The germline gives CDR1 DFQATT, CDR2 SNEGSKA (reference sequence). The CDR3 is made up of 12 amino acids.

The chain couples TRBV4-1 to TRBJ2-1; the D call from TCRdb, TRBD2, cannot be confirmed without DNA. Germline CDR1 is MGHRA and CDR2 is YSYEKL. The CDR3 is 16 residues long. The CDR3 protein is CASSQDLIAGGSREFF.

This rearrangement joins TRBV14 to TRBJ2-3. Looked up from germline, CDR1 is SGHDN and CDR2 is FVKESK. The CDR3 loop spans 13 amino acids. Here the CDR3 reads CASSWTHTDTQYF.

The chain joins TRBV11-1 to TRBJ2-1; TCRdb selects TRBD2, and the lack of DNA leaves this call unchecked. Germline CDR1 is SGHAT and CDR2 is FQDESV (reference sequence). The CDR3 contains 18 residues. The CDR3 here is CASSPRTSGGSSYNEQFF.

This chain connects TRBV28 to TRBJ1-3. CDR1 MDHEN and CDR2 SYDVKM come from the germline V gene. This CDR3 spans 12 amino acids. The CDR3 here is CASKGSGNTLYF.

The chain is built from TRBV4-1 and TRBJ1-4. This CDR3 is 16 amino acids long. Germline CDR1 reads MGHRA; CDR2 reads YSYEKL. The CDR3 loop is CASSQDNEGRGEKLLF.

The chain carries TRBV5-4 and TRBJ1-2. Germline CDR1 is SGHNT and CDR2 is YYREEE (reference sequence). The CDR3 is 14 amino acids. The CDR3 loop is CASSLGRADYGYTF.

The chain combines TRBV6-5 with TRBJ1-2; TCRdb returns TRBD1, unconfirmable since there is no DNA. The length of the CDR3 is 15 residues. Germline V CDR1 and CDR2: MNHEY, SVGAGI. The CDR3 protein is CASSYSKVGGYGYTF.

The chain links TRBV5-6 to TRBJ1-1; the D gene TCRdb calls, TRBD1, cannot be checked with no DNA. There are 16 residues in the CDR3. Looked up from germline, CDR1 is SGHDT and CDR2 is YYEEEE. The CDR3 loop is CASSLVGQGVLAEAFF.

The chain is built from TRBV19 and TRBJ2-3; lacking DNA, the TRBD1 call made by TCRdb goes unchecked. Germline V gene lookup returns CDR1 LNHDA and CDR2 SQIVND (reference sequence). The CDR3 is 15 residues long. The CDR3 sequence is CASGTSGGITDTQYF.

This chain links TRBV28 with TRBJ2-1. The CDR3 runs 13 residues. Germline CDR1 reads MDHEN; CDR2 reads SYDVKM. The CDR3 region is CASSTTGWNEQFF.

The chain combines TRBV12-3 or TRBV12-4 with TRBJ1-4; the D call of TRBD1 rests on TCRdb alone, since no DNA is present to check it. The CDR3 is 15 amino acids. The CDR3 here is CASSSRTGINEKLFF.

The chain recombines TRBV27 with TRBJ2-5; TCRdb's D call, TRBD1, is unchecked because there is no DNA. There are 18 residues in the CDR3. Germline V gene sequence: CDR1 MNHEY, CDR2 SMNVEV (reference sequence). The CDR3 loop is CASSHLASGTGYLETQYF.

This chain connects TRBV5-1 to TRBJ2-1; TCRdb reports TRBD2, a call that lacks DNA to check it against. Germline V lookup: CDR1 SGHRS, CDR2 YFSETQ. The CDR3 spans 13 residues. CDR3 loop: CASSLEIGGEQFF.

V gene TRBV24-1 combines with J gene TRBJ2-2; TCRdb's D call, TRBD2, is unchecked because there is no DNA. In germline, CDR1 is KGHDR, CDR2 SFDVKD. The CDR3 contains 15 residues. CDR3 sequence: CATSRLAGDTGELFF.